The following is a TCR beta chain sequence with its context. Germline values: CDR1 SNHLY, CDR2 FYNNEI. V lost 7 bases to trimming and J lost 6 bases; unmatched junction nucleotides: 9. This CDR3 has 15 residues. Runs used v3.0 of the immunoSEQ assay and were done at survey level. Libraries were prepared by immunoSEQ multiplex PCR; TCRdb keeps only in-frame clonotypes and omits some of them. The table records 6,500 to 8,500 clones, 79% of them present only once. The record originates from a study of long-term antiretroviral therapy in people with HIV. The source of this sequence is a man aged 40-49 years with HIV. The sequenced sample was unsorted PBMCs, obtained 1.1 years after starting antiretroviral therapy. This chain links TRBV2 with TRBJ1-1; 12 positions agree with TRBD1. Here the CDR3 DNA reads TGTGCCAGCATTCCGGGACAGGGGGCGATCGCTGAAGCTTTCTTT. Protein sequence: CASIPGQGAIAEAFF.